One and the same sample provided the 11 T cell receptor beta chains below, sequenced in a study of blood T cell repertoires in COVID-19. TCRdb's table, derived via immunoSEQ multiplex PCR, lists solely in-frame clones and lacks some. Here the sample spans 300,000 to 400,000 clones, approximately 88% being singletons. Sample: peripheral blood. These receptors came from a young woman with COVID-19, enrolled during active disease.

The chain recombines TRBV19 with TRBJ1-1; D is uncertain. CDR3 length equals 13 residues. The ends were cut back, 7 bases at V and 0 bases at J, with 9 bases in the middle. The germline V gene encodes CDR1 LNHDA and CDR2 SQIVND (reference sequence). The CDR3 sequence: CASMKSMNTEAFF. As DNA, the CDR3 is TGTGCCAGTATGAAGAGCATGAACACTGAAGCTTTCTTT.

This chain uses TRBV2 with TRBJ2-5; no clear D. CDR1 is SNHLY, CDR2 FYNNEI, per germline. Trimming stripped 5 bases from V and 4 bases from J, with 8 bases between. The CDR3 loop spans 12 amino acids. The CDR3 nucleotides are TGTGCCAGCAGTTTAGTCGTAGAGACCCAGTACTTC. Translated, it gives CASSLVVETQYF.

This clone was counted a single time. The chain couples TRBV29-1 to TRBJ2-3, with D perhaps matching TRBD1 (5 bases). Germline values: CDR1 SQVTM, CDR2 ANQGSEA. V lost 2 bases and J 6 bases, leaving 12 bases between the germline ends. The CDR3 runs 13 residues. CDR3 amino acids: CSVEQTGMDTQYF. CDR3 DNA sequence: TGCAGCGTTGAACAAACAGGCATGGATACGCAGTATTTT.

V and J are TRBV9 and TRBJ1-2; the D is unclear. Germline CDR1 SGDLS, CDR2 YYNGEE. V was cut by 3 bases and J by 4 bases, with 16 bases left in between. This CDR3 is built from 15 residues. Here the CDR3 reads CASSAEDPAGYGYTF. CDR3 sequence (DNA): TGTGCCAGCAGCGCTGAAGACCCGGCGGGCTATGGCTACACCTTC.

V gene TRBV18 combines with J gene TRBJ1-1; no firm D call. The length of the CDR3 is 16 residues. Trimming shortened V by 5 bases and J by 1 base, and 17 bases separated the two germline ends. Germline lookup yields CDR1 KGHSH and CDR2 LQKENI. The CDR3 reads CASSKYADSGNTEAFF. DNA for the CDR3: TGTGCCAGCTCAAAGTATGCGGACTCTGGGAACACTGAAGCTTTCTTT.

The chain uses TRBV11-2 and TRBJ2-5; the match to TRBD1 covers 10 bases. V lost 6 bases, J lost 3 bases, and 10 bases stayed unmatched. The germline V gene has CDR1 SGHAT and CDR2 FQNNGV. The CDR3 runs to 16 residues. The CDR3 region has the DNA TGTGCCAGCAGACGACCGGGACAGGGGTCAAAAGAGACCCAGTACTTC. Amino acid sequence: CASRRPGQGSKETQYF.

This clone appeared once. V usage is TRBV24-1 and J usage is TRBJ2-1, with 16 bases matching TRBD2. This CDR3 region has 18 residues. V shed 3 bases, J shed 11 bases, and the junction held 12 bases outside the gene matches. The germline V gene has CDR1 KGHDR and CDR2 SFDVKD. In DNA form, the CDR3 reads TGTGCCACCAGTGATACCGGGACTAGCGGGGGGGCCCAGGGAAAGCAGTTCTTC. It is translated as CATSDTGTSGGAQGKQFF.

Here the CDR3 reads CASGKNRESRETQYF. The CDR3 nucleotides read TGTGCCAGCGGGAAGAACAGGGAAAGCAGAGAGACCCAGTACTTC. The rearrangement links TRBV2 to TRBJ2-5, with a weak D call TRBD1 (6 bases). Looked up from germline, CDR1 is SNHLY and CDR2 is FYNNEI. The CDR3 loop spans 15 amino acids. The V end lost 8 bases, the J end lost 4 bases, and 20 bases lay between the germline ends.

The gene calls are TRBV18 and TRBJ1-1; a possible D gene is TRBD1 (5 bases). This CDR3 comprises 15 residues. The germline V gene encodes CDR1 KGHSH and CDR2 LQKENI. Trimming shortened V by 3 bases and J by 1 base, and 12 bases separated the two germline ends. CDR3: CASSPRGRENTEAFF. CDR3 nucleotides: TGTGCCAGCTCACCGCGCGGCAGGGAGAACACTGAAGCTTTCTTT.

The CDR3: CAAGTGGSTEAFF. The DNA for the CDR3 is TGTGCGGCCGGGACAGGGGGTTCCACTGAAGCTTTCTTT. The gene calls are TRBV7-2 and TRBJ1-1, with TRBD1 matching 11 bases. CDR1 SGHTA and CDR2 FQGNSA come from the germline V gene. CDR3 length: 13 residues.

This sequence joins TRBV10-3 and TRBJ1-6; tentative D call: TRBD1 (5 bases). CDR1 and CDR2 from the germline V gene are ENHRY and SYGVKD. The CDR3 extends over 16 amino acids. V was clipped by 2 bases and J by 7 bases, with 15 bases between them. The CDR3 here is CAISEGNWGNNSPLHF. The CDR3, as DNA: TGTGCCATCAGTGAGGGGAACTGGGGCAACAATTCACCCCTCCACTTT.